The sequence of this T cell receptor (beta chain) was determined in a study of regulatory T cells in long-lasting Graves disease. Time point denoted: newly diagnosed GD, antithyroid drugs for less than 3 months. RNA isolated from PBMCs was used to make the TCR library. About this clonotype itself: The antigen is not known.

The CDR3 sequence is 14 residues long. Germline V CDR1 and CDR2: MGHRA, YSYEKL. In building TCR beta libraries, iRepertoire HTBI primers were used together with Arm-PCR of CDR3 regions. Each CDR3 protein is one row after TCRdb ran MiXCR on the multiplex PCR reads. The sample has about 530,000 distinct CDR3 sequences, more than 15% seen once. Study results and limitations: Sharing of public clonotypes was greater in persistent patients (around 2,500) than in new patients (around 930).

Separately, the same data were catalogued under a study of T cells in Graves' hyperthyroidism and ophthalmopathy. That study reports: Newly diagnosed hyperthyroidism patients aged 18 to 65 years had disease lasting under 2 months. Initially, a first-round RT-PCR of the TCR CDR3 employed the HTBI primer set.

The sequence was obtained from a woman aged 35-60 years with Graves disease. The sample was peripheral blood mononuclear cells (PBMCs), taken at new diagnosis, from a patient treated with antithyroid drugs. This chain links TRBV4-1 with TRBJ2-3, with D perhaps matching TRBD2 (5 bases). The DNA end is a closer match to TRBJ2-5, so the J assignment may be wrong. CDR3 region: CASSQEWRRETQYF. The CDR3 DNA follows: TGCGCCAGCAGCCAAGAATGGCGGAGGGAGACCCAGTACTTC.